Listed below are T cell receptor beta chains from one sample, sequenced in a study of cytomegalovirus exposure and HLA in healthy donors. Using immunoSEQ multiplex PCR, the repertoire was profiled, and TCRdb retains in-frame clones only, with some absent. The table records approximately 120,000 clones, 76% of them present only once. Source material: PBMCs. Receptors originate from a man in his fifties or sixties in good health and CMV-seronegative. Both conserved end residues are part of each CDR3. D genes are given only for firm matches. Clone size is given for some rows only: seen once, a few or many times, or a class if the clone is expanded.

J gene	D gene	clone size	V gene	CDR3 DNA	CDR3 protein
TRBJ2-7	TRBD1	-	TRBV28	TGTGCCAGCAGTCCCCCAGACAGGGAATACGAGCAGTACTTC	CASSPPDREYEQYF
TRBJ1-1	TRBD1	-	TRBV5-4	TGTGCCAGCAGCCCCGGACAGGGGAACACTGAAGCTTTCTTT	CASSPGQGNTEAFF
TRBJ2-3	-	-	TRBV2	TGTGCCAGCAGTTCACAGGGCACAGATACGCAGTATTTT	CASSSQGTDTQYF
TRBJ2-3	TRBD2	few	TRBV5-4	TGTGCCAGCAGCTTGCCAGCGGGGGGGGCAACGGATACGCAGTATTTT	CASSLPAGGATDTQYF
TRBJ2-7	-	-	TRBV6-6	TGTGCCAGCAGTAGCATTACCGACAGACCCTACGAGCAGTACTTC	CASSSITDRPYEQYF
TRBJ2-7	TRBD2	-	TRBV9	TGTGCCAGCAGCGTAGGTGGGGGGGCCTACGAGCAGTACTTC	CASSVGGGAYEQYF
TRBJ1-6	TRBD1	-	TRBV4-2	TGTGCCAGCAGCCCGCGGACAGGGAGTATTTCACCCCTCCACTTT	CASSPRTGSISPLHF
TRBJ1-2	TRBD1	-	TRBV2	TGTGCCAGCTACCGAGAAACCGGGACAGGGTTCGGCTACACCTTC	CASYRETGTGFGYTF
TRBJ2-3	-	-	TRBV6-1	TGTGCCAGCAGCCCCTACAGGGTCGACACAGATACGCAGTATTTT	CASSPYRVDTDTQYF
TRBJ1-2	TRBD1	-	TRBV28	TGTGCCAGCAGTTTCCCGGACAGGGCCTATGGCTACACCTTC	CASSFPDRAYGYTF
TRBJ2-2	TRBD2	once	TRBV9	TGTGCCAGCAGCGCACCACTAGCGGGGGGGCCTCGCGGGGAGCTGTTTTTT	CASSAPLAGGPRGELFF
TRBJ1-2	TRBD1	-	TRBV7-9	TGTTCCAGCAGCAGACAGGGGATTTATGGCTACACCTTC	CSSSRQGIYGYTF
TRBJ2-1	-	-	TRBV19	TGTGCCAGTAGTGCCTACTCGAGCTCCTACAATGAGCAGTTCTTC	CASSAYSSSYNEQFF
TRBJ1-6	-	-	TRBV7-9	TGTTCCAGCAGCTTCAGGGAAGAATCACCCCTCCACTTT	CSSSFREESPLHF
TRBJ1-5	-	-	TRBV6-1	TGTGCCAGCAGTGAATGGCAGGGTCTGGATCAGCCCCAGCATTTT	CASSEWQGLDQPQHF